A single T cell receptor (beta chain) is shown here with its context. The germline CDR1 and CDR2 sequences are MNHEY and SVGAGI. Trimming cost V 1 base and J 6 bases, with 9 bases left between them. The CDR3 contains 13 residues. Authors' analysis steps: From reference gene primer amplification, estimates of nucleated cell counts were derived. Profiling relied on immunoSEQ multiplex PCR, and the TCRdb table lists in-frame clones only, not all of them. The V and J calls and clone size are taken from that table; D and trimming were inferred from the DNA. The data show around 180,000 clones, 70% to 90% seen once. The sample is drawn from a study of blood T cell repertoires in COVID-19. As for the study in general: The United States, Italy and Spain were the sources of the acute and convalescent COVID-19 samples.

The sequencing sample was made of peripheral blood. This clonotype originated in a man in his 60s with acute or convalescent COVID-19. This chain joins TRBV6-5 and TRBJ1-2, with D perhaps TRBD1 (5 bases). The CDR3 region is CASSYLGAHGYTF. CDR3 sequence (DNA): TGTGCCAGCAGTTACTTAGGGGCCCATGGCTACACCTTC.